These 27 T cell receptor beta chains came from one sample sequenced in a study of T cell repertoires in cytomegalovirus infection. One entry per CDR3 protein, called by TCRdb with MiXCR from the reads. The sample holds 270,000 or so distinct CDR3 sequences, 17% seen once. Sequenced: CD8+ T cells from PBMCs. The receptors come from a human donor in good health (CMV status not recorded). Some clones in this sample may be carry-over from other donors' samples.

This clonotype was observed a handful of times. V is TRBV2 and J is TRBJ1-1; D unresolved. Per germline, CDR1 SNHLY and CDR2 FYNNEI. V lost 5 bases, J lost 4 bases, and 2 bases lay in between. The CDR3 length is 10 residues. The CDR3 DNA follows: TGTGCCAGCAGTTTCACTGAAGCTTTCTTT. As protein: CASSFTEAFF. Together with reference TRBV2 and TRBJ1-1, the CDR3 gives the full variable domain: EPEVTQTPSHQVTQMGQEVILRCVPISNHLYFYWYRQILGQKVEFLVSFYNNEISEKSEIFDDQFSVERPDGSNFTLKIRSTKLEDSAMYFCASSFTEAFFGQGTRLTVV.

The V call is TRBV2, the J call TRBJ2-7; D gene unclear. Looked up from germline, CDR1 is SNHLY and CDR2 is FYNNEI. The V end was cut by 2 bases, the J end by 1 base, with 9 bases between. CDR3 length: 14 amino acids. The CDR3 sequence: CASSEIQKSYEQYF. CDR3 DNA: TGTGCCAGCAGTGAAATTCAAAAATCCTACGAGCAGTACTTC.

The chain couples TRBV20-1 to TRBJ1-5; D remains unclear. The CDR3 contains 14 residues. V lost 6 bases and J lost 2, with 14 bases in between. Germline CDR1 and CDR2: DFQATT and SNEGSKA (reference sequence). The CDR3 DNA reads as TGCAGTGCCAAGACATGGATGGGCAATCAGCCCCAGCATTTT. It codes for CSAKTWMGNQPQHF.

There are many counts of this clonotype. The chain has TRBV28 and TRBJ2-3, with a tentative D call TRBD1 (6 bases). The ends were cut back, 5 bases at V and 1 base at J, with 19 bases in the middle. Germline values: CDR1 MDHEN, CDR2 SYDVKM. The CDR3 runs to 17 residues. CDR3 in DNA: TGTGCCAGCAGTCCCCTGAGGGGGTCAAGCGGCACAGATACGCAGTATTTT. Amino acids: CASSPLRGSSGTDTQYF.

The chain has TRBV6-5 and TRBJ2-1; 7 positions match TRBD2. V lost 8 bases, J lost 3 bases, and 16 bases stayed unmatched. The CDR3 covers 17 residues. From germline, CDR1 is MNHEY and CDR2 SVGAGI. CDR3 DNA sequence: TGTGCCAGCCGTCCGACACCGGCGGGGGACTACTACAATGAGCAGTTCTTC. Its protein product is CASRPTPAGDYYNEQFF.

About this clonotype itself: A much more abundant neighbour one base away suggests this may be a read error. The V and J genes are TRBV19 and TRBJ1-6; the D is unclear. The CDR3 is made up of 16 amino acids. Germline assignment: CDR1 LNHDA and CDR2 SQIVND (reference sequence). The CDR3 coding sequence is TGTTCCAGTAGAAATGAGGAAAGCTCCTATAATTCACCCCTCCACTTT. Translating gives CSSRNEESSYNSPLHF.

In this sample, this clonotype turned up a few times. V is TRBV7-6 and J is TRBJ1-1; no firm D call. The CDR3 loop spans 14 amino acids. The V end was cut by 0 bases, the J end by 2 bases, with 7 bases between. Germline CDR1 SGHVS, CDR2 FNYEAQ. The CDR3 loop is CASSLAAVNTEAFF. In DNA form, the CDR3 reads TGTGCCAGCAGCTTAGCGGCAGTCAACACTGAAGCTTTCTTT.

This clonotype was detected a few times. The chain joins TRBV7-9 to TRBJ2-7; the D is unclear. The CDR3 has 13 residues. CDR1 is SEHNR, CDR2 FQNEAQ, per germline (reference sequence). V was clipped by 5 bases and J by 1 base, with 9 bases between them. In DNA, the CDR3 is TGTGCCAGCAGCCCGTTGATGTCCTACGAGCAGTACTTC. It encodes CASSPLMSYEQYF.

The CDR3 DNA is TGCAGCGTGAGGGACAGGGGATCAGCTTTCTTT. Its protein product is CSVRDRGSAFF. The chain carries TRBV29-1 and TRBJ1-1, with 10 positions matching TRBD1. With V trimmed by 6 bases and J by 10 bases, 5 bases remained unmatched. This CDR3 spans 11 amino acids. Germline V CDR1 and CDR2: SQVTM, ANQGSEA.

This clonotype was seen a single time. The chain uses TRBV5-1 and TRBJ2-2; 11 bases are a match to TRBD1. The ends lost 3 bases at V and 3 bases at J; junction bases unmatched: 4. The germline V gene encodes CDR1 SGHRS and CDR2 YFSETQ. The CDR3 has 16 residues. The CDR3 DNA reads TGCGCCAGCAGCTGGGGGACAGGGGGATACACCGGGGAGCTGTTTTTT. Residues: CASSWGTGGYTGELFF.

V usage is TRBV7-2 and J usage is TRBJ2-5; 10 bases are shared with TRBD2. Trimming took 3 bases from V and 4 from J; bases not matched to a gene: 11. CDR1 SGHTA and CDR2 FQGNSA come from the germline V gene. The CDR3 totals 17 residues. The CDR3 DNA reads TGTGCCAGCAGCTTTGGGGTTAGCGGGAGGTTGCTAGAGACCCAGTACTTC. Amino acids: CASSFGVSGRLLETQYF. Using reference TRBV7-2 and TRBJ2-5 for the parts outside the CDR3, the full variable domain is GAGVSQSPSNKVTEKGKDVELRCDPISGHTALYWYRQSLGQGLEFLIYFQGNSAPDKSGLPSDRFSAERTGGSVSTLTIQRTQQEDSAVYLCASSFGVSGRLLETQYFGPGTRLLVL.

This clonotype came up many times. The V gene is TRBV7-2, the J gene TRBJ2-3; D is undetermined. V lost 5 bases, J lost 2 bases, and 14 bases lay in between. CDR3 size: 15 residues. In germline, CDR1 is SGHTA, CDR2 FQGNSA. CDR3 sequence reads: CASSPAVGITDTQYF. Written as DNA, the CDR3 is TGTGCCAGCAGCCCGGCGGTAGGGATCACAGATACGCAGTATTTT.

This clonotype was seen many times. This chain links TRBV27 with TRBJ1-1; 10 bases are a match to TRBD1. The CDR3 totals 15 residues. Germline V gene lookup returns CDR1 MNHEY and CDR2 SMNVEV (reference sequence). J lost 3 bases, V lost 5 bases, and 6 bases had no gene match. For the CDR3, the DNA is TGTGCCAGCAGTCCAAGACAGGGGGCGGACACTGAAGCTTTCTTT. This codes for CASSPRQGADTEAFF.

Worth noting for this clonotype: A read error may account for a junction end that differs from germline. CDR3 sequence (DNA): TGTCCCAGCAGTCCCATGACAGGTAGTTACGAGCAGTACTTC. Protein product: CPSSPMTGSYEQYF. The chain combines TRBV28 with TRBJ2-7; D might be TRBD1 (6 bases). In germline, CDR1 is MDHEN, CDR2 SYDVKM. This CDR3 has 14 residues.

This clonotype showed up just a few times. The V and J genes are TRBV12-3 or TRBV12-4 and TRBJ2-6; D call uncertain. The CDR3 has 15 amino acids. V lost 2 bases to trimming and J lost 0 bases, with 5 bases between them. This CDR3 reads CASSLQSSGANVLTF. Written as DNA, the CDR3 is TGTGCCAGCAGTTTACAGAGCTCTGGGGCCAACGTCCTGACTTTC.

The rearrangement joins TRBV6-2 or TRBV6-3 to TRBJ2-7, with D perhaps being TRBD1 or TRBD2 (5 bases each). The V gene's germline CDR1 is MNHEY and CDR2 SVGEGT. CDR3 length equals 14 residues. The V end was cut by 1 base, the J end by 3 bases, with 10 bases between. CDR3: CASSYWDGDYEQYF. As DNA, the CDR3 is TGTGCCAGCAGTTACTGGGACGGGGACTACGAGCAGTACTTC.

The V gene is TRBV29-1, the J gene TRBJ1-2; no firm D call. The CDR3 totals 14 residues. The germline CDR1 and CDR2 sequences are SQVTM and ANQGSEA. Trimming stripped 0 bases from V and 4 bases from J, with 12 bases between. CDR3 protein: CSVEDKGETYGYTF. DNA of the CDR3: TGCAGCGTTGAAGATAAGGGAGAGACCTATGGCTACACCTTC.

The chain uses TRBV27 and TRBJ1-4, with 10 bases that match TRBD1. Germline V CDR1 and CDR2: MNHEY, SMNVEV (reference sequence). V was clipped by 4 bases and J by 8 bases; unmatched bases: 4. This CDR3 is built from 14 residues. The CDR3 DNA sequence: TGTGCCAGCAGTTGGGAGACAGGGGGCGAAAAACTGTTTTTT. Translated: CASSWETGGEKLFF.

This clonotype was seen a few times. The J gene is TRBJ1-1, the V gene TRBV12-3 or TRBV12-4, with TRBD1 identical over 11 bases. This CDR3 region has 14 residues. J lost 7 bases, V lost 6 bases, and 7 bases had no gene match. This chain's CDR3 is CASSLGQGANEAFF. The CDR3 DNA is TGTGCCAGCAGCCTCGGACAGGGGGCAAATGAAGCTTTCTTT.

This sequence joins TRBV2 and TRBJ1-5; 7 positions match TRBD1. Germline V CDR1 and CDR2: SNHLY, FYNNEI. The CDR3 has 16 amino acids. V dropped 3 bases and J dropped 3; count of bases not matched to a gene: 8. The DNA for the CDR3 is TGTGCCAGCAGTGATGGTCGCAGGGGGGCCAATCAGCCCCAGCATTTT. This encodes CASSDGRRGANQPQHF. Combining the CDR3 with reference TRBV2 and TRBJ1-5 gives the whole variable domain EPEVTQTPSHQVTQMGQEVILRCVPISNHLYFYWYRQILGQKVEFLVSFYNNEISEKSEIFDDQFSVERPDGSNFTLKIRSTKLEDSAMYFCASSDGRRGANQPQHFGDGTRLSIL.

This clonotype was seen ten or more times. The J gene is TRBJ2-2, the V gene TRBV7-8, with no clear D. CDR3 length equals 13 residues. Trimming removed 1 base at V and 6 bases at J, with 6 bases between. Germline loops: CDR1 SGHVS, CDR2 FQNEAQ. Written as DNA, the CDR3 is TGTGCCAGCAGCTTAGAGTCTTCCGGGGAGCTGTTTTTT. Its translation: CASSLESSGELFF. The full variable domain, its missing parts supplied by reference TRBV7-8 and TRBJ2-2, is GAGVSQSPRYKVAKRGQDVALRCDPISGHVSLFWYQQALGQGPEFLTYFQNEAQLDKSGLPSDRFFAERPEGSVSTLKIQRTQQEDSAVYLCASSLESSGELFFGEGSRLTVL.

The chain employs TRBV19 and TRBJ1-5; 11 nucleotides agree with TRBD1. Germline V gene sequence: CDR1 LNHDA, CDR2 SQIVND (reference sequence). V shed 0 bases, J shed 4 bases, and the junction held 8 bases outside the gene matches. The CDR3 totals 18 residues. Here the CDR3 reads CASSIDWTGGNGNQPQHF. In DNA, the CDR3 is TGTGCCAGTAGTATAGATTGGACAGGGGGCAACGGGAATCAGCCCCAGCATTTT. The full variable domain, its missing parts supplied by reference TRBV19 and TRBJ1-5, is DGGITQSPKYLFRKEGQNVTLSCEQNLNHDAMYWYRQDPGQGLRLIYYSQIVNDFQKGDIAEGYSVSREKKESFPLTVTSAQKNPTAFYLCASSIDWTGGNGNQPQHFGDGTRLSIL.

With regard to this clonotype: A much larger clone sits a single nucleotide away, making a read error possible. The chain is built from TRBV20-1 and TRBJ2-7; possibly TRBD1 or TRBD2 for D (5 bases each). This CDR3 is built from 13 residues. V lost 1 base and J lost 2, with 9 bases in between. Per the germline V gene, CDR1 is DFQATT and CDR2 is SNEGSKA (reference sequence). The CDR3 reads CSARGTGPYEQYF. CDR3 sequence (DNA): TGCAGTGCTAGAGGAACGGGACCCTACGAGCAGTACTTC.

This clonotype was counted ten times or more. V and J are TRBV11-3 and TRBJ2-1; 9 nucleotides align to TRBD1. The V segment lost 1 base and the J segment 8 bases; nucleotides outside the gene matches: 6. CDR3 length: 15 amino acids. Germline lookup yields CDR1 SGHNT and CDR2 YENEEA. Here the CDR3 reads CASSLAGQGLDEQFF. The CDR3 nucleotides read TGTGCCAGCAGCTTAGCCGGACAGGGGTTGGATGAGCAGTTCTTC.

This clonotype appeared many times. V is TRBV28 and J is TRBJ1-6, with D perhaps matching TRBD1 (5 bases). Between the trimmed V and J ends, which lost 3 bases and 7 bases, there was a span of 10 bases. Germline loops: CDR1 MDHEN, CDR2 SYDVKM. The CDR3 runs 14 residues. CDR3 protein: CASSFGRENSPLHF. CDR3 DNA: TGTGCCAGCAGTTTCGGCAGGGAGAATTCACCCCTCCACTTT.

This clonotype turned up a few times. The V and J genes are TRBV12-3 or TRBV12-4 and TRBJ2-4; 10 bases fit TRBD1. The CDR3 is 14 residues long. Trimming took 9 bases from V and 7 from J; bases not matched to a gene: 9. CDR3: CASGQGGTRNIQYF. DNA for the CDR3: TGTGCCAGTGGACAGGGGGGGACCAGGAACATTCAGTACTTC.

This clonotype was seen repeatedly, ten times or more. The J gene is TRBJ2-1, the V gene TRBV27; 16 bases fit TRBD2. The junction had 11 bases not matched to a gene; V was cut back by 6 bases and J by 0 bases. CDR3 size: 20 residues. Germline V gives CDR1 MNHEY, CDR2 SMNVEV (reference sequence). The CDR3 DNA reads TGTGCCAGCAGCCCTGAACCGGGACTAGCGGGGGGGAGCTCCTACAATGAGCAGTTCTTC. Translation gives CASSPEPGLAGGSSYNEQFF.